The 32 T cell receptor beta chains reported below all come from one sample, sequenced in a study of shared clonotypes between healthy human individuals. The protocol was immunoSEQ multiplex PCR, while the TCRdb copy is restricted to in-frame clones and leaves out a portion. The repertoire holds more than 2 million clones, with approximately 95% as singletons. Positively selected for CCR7, the CD45RO-negative cells used as naive CD8 cells excluded terminally differentiated effector memory CD45RA+ cells. Sequencing was performed on naive CD8+ T cells sorted from blood. Receptors originate from a man between 18 and 35 years old in good health.

V is TRBV13 and J is TRBJ2-1, with D perhaps TRBD2 (7 bases). V was trimmed by 2 bases and J by 7 bases, leaving 15 bases between them. Germline V lookup: CDR1 PRHDT, CDR2 FYEKMQ (reference sequence). The length of the CDR3 is 15 residues. CDR3 sequence (DNA): TGTGCCAGCAGCTTAAGGAGGGGGGGCATTAATGAGCAGTTCTTC. This encodes CASSLRRGGINEQFF. Full variable domain (remainder filled in from reference TRBV13 and TRBJ2-1): AAGVIQSPRHLIKEKRETATLKCYPIPRHDTVYWYQQGPGQDPQFLISFYEKMQSDKGSIPDRFSAQQFSDYHSELNMSSLELGDSALYFCASSLRRGGINEQFFGPGTRLTVL.

This clone was detected only once. The chain has TRBV11-3 and TRBJ1-4; tentatively, D is TRBD1 (5 bases). CDR1 and CDR2 (germline): SGHNT, YENEEA. This CDR3 spans 18 amino acids. The germline V and J ends were trimmed by 5 bases and 8 bases, with 27 bases remaining between them. The CDR3 loop is CASSPRKQGSTHFEKLFF. The DNA of the CDR3 is TGTGCCAGCAGCCCTAGAAAGCAGGGATCGACCCATTTCGAAAAACTGTTTTTT.

This chain uses TRBV6-4 with TRBJ1-2; D call uncertain. V shed 11 bases and J shed 8 bases, with 15 bases lying between them. CDR1 and CDR2 from the germline V gene are MRHNA and SNTAGT. CDR3 length equals 11 residues. The CDR3 spells CAEEPWKGYTF. CDR3 nucleotide sequence: TGTGCCGAGGAGCCGTGGAAGGGCTACACCTTC.

The chain uses TRBV11-2 and TRBJ2-1, with 14 nucleotides matching TRBD2. The CDR3 spans 17 residues. Germline V gives CDR1 SGHAT, CDR2 FQNNGV. The V gene end was trimmed by 5 bases and the J gene end by 5 bases; junction bases not matched to a gene: 8. Written as DNA, the CDR3 is TGTGCCAGCAGCCTGACCCCGGGACTAGCGGGGGACAATGAGCAGTTCTTC. It is translated as CASSLTPGLAGDNEQFF.

On this clone: Other DNA sequences in this sample translate to the same CDR3. This chain connects TRBV28 to TRBJ2-3; D is unclear. Looked up from germline, CDR1 is MDHEN and CDR2 is SYDVKM. This CDR3 contains 13 residues. Trimming stripped 3 bases from V and 2 bases from J, with 6 bases between. DNA for the CDR3: TGTGCCAGCAGTTTTAGACCCACAGATACGCAGTATTTT. Translated: CASSFRPTDTQYF.

Of note for this clone: The same CDR3 can be traced to other DNA sequences in this sample. The rearrangement links TRBV11-2 to TRBJ2-7, with D uncertain. Germline V lookup: CDR1 SGHAT, CDR2 FQNNGV. V was shortened by 1 base and J by 3 bases, with 10 bases between the two germline ends. This CDR3 has 14 residues. In nucleotides, the CDR3 is TGTGCCAGCAGCTTAGCGTCTCGCGGCTACGAGCAGTACTTC. Translating gives CASSLASRGYEQYF.

A note on this clone: Distinct nucleotide sequences in the sample also encode this CDR3. The chain links TRBV30 to TRBJ2-1, with D tentatively TRBD1 (5 bases). This CDR3 contains 12 residues. Trimming took off 0 bases at V and 8 bases at J, with 8 bases between the two ends. Per germline, CDR1 GTSNPN and CDR2 SVGIG (reference sequence). The CDR3 loop is CAWSVQGDEQFF. In nucleotides, the CDR3 is TGTGCCTGGAGTGTGCAGGGCGATGAGCAGTTCTTC.

The chain has TRBV6-6 and TRBJ1-3; D unclear. CDR1 is MNHNY, CDR2 SVGAGI, per germline (reference sequence). Trimming removed 0 bases from V and 16 bases from J, with 25 bases in between. This CDR3 region has 16 residues. The CDR3: CASSYSGEAGSHHRYF. CDR3 sequence (DNA): TGTGCCAGCAGTTACTCGGGCGAGGCGGGCAGCCATCATAGGTATTTT.

This sequence joins TRBV9 and TRBJ1-1, with 8 bases identical to TRBD1. The germline CDR1 and CDR2 sequences are SGDLS and YYNGEE. The V and J ends lost 3 bases and 3 bases, in that order; junction bases with no gene match: 4. This CDR3 is 14 amino acids long. The CDR3 spells CASSATGGHTEAFF. The CDR3 nucleotides read TGTGCCAGCAGCGCAACAGGGGGTCACACTGAAGCTTTCTTT.

This sequence joins TRBV2 and TRBJ1-1, with no clear D. V lost 2 bases and J lost 6, with 10 bases in between. Per the germline V gene, CDR1 is SNHLY and CDR2 is FYNNEI. The CDR3 sequence is 13 residues long. This chain's CDR3 is CASSEKWAAEAFF. In DNA form, the CDR3 reads TGTGCCAGCAGTGAAAAATGGGCTGCTGAAGCTTTCTTT.

The genes are TRBV7-2 and TRBJ2-7; 10 positions agree with TRBD1. The CDR3 is made up of 17 amino acids. Germline values: CDR1 SGHTA, CDR2 FQGNSA. Germline trimming cut 5 bases from V and 2 bases from J; bases unmatched to any gene: 12. This CDR3 reads CASSPRGTGVVTYEQYF. The CDR3 coding sequence is TGTGCCAGCAGCCCAAGGGGGACAGGGGTCGTAACCTACGAGCAGTACTTC.

V gene TRBV30 combines with J gene TRBJ2-2; 7 bases align to TRBD1. Germline V lookup: CDR1 GTSNPN, CDR2 SVGIG (reference sequence). Unmatched junction bases numbered 14, after V lost 2 bases and J lost 2 bases. The CDR3 runs 18 residues. CDR3 nucleotide sequence: TGTGCCTGGAGTCCGCGCTACAGGGGATCTAGCAACACCGGGGAGCTGTTTTTT. This gives the protein CAWSPRYRGSSNTGELFF.

The gene calls are TRBV9 and TRBJ2-7; the match to TRBD1 covers 9 bases. Germline loops: CDR1 SGDLS, CDR2 YYNGEE. V lost 4 bases and J lost 5; bases outside the gene matches: 13. The CDR3 has 16 residues. CDR3 DNA: TGTGCCAGCAGCTCGCAGGGACAGGGATTAGACCACGAGCAGTACTTC. Translated, it gives CASSSQGQGLDHEQYF.

V and J are TRBV5-1 and TRBJ1-1; tentatively, D is TRBD1 (5 bases). CDR1 is SGHRS and CDR2 is YFSETQ in the germline V gene. V lost 7 bases, J lost 0 bases, and 13 bases lay in between. The CDR3 totals 14 residues. CDR3 amino acids: CASSYDRLNTEAFF. CDR3 nucleotides: TGCGCCAGCTCATACGACAGATTGAACACTGAAGCTTTCTTT.

As regards this clone: Relative to the germline gene, one junction end is altered; a read error may explain this. The chain is built from TRBV5-6 and TRBJ2-3, with TRBD2 as a possible D gene (6 bases). The CDR3 covers 17 residues. From germline, CDR1 is SGHDT and CDR2 YYEEEE. The CDR3 bases are TGTGCCAGCAGATTGGGGGTCGGGATGGCGGGGACAGATACGCAGTATTTT. Its protein is CASRLGVGMAGTDTQYF.

The rearrangement links TRBV28 to TRBJ2-7; D is perhaps TRBD1 (8 bases). The germline V and J ends were trimmed by 5 bases and 3 bases, with 17 bases remaining between them. This CDR3 contains 15 residues. The germline gives CDR1 MDHEN, CDR2 SYDVKM. CDR3: CASSPDREGLYEQYF. CDR3 coding DNA: TGTGCCAGCAGTCCGGACAGGGAGGGGCTCTACGAGCAGTACTTC.

The genes are TRBV30 and TRBJ1-1; no definite D call. CDR1 and CDR2 (germline): GTSNPN, SVGIG (reference sequence). Trimming left V 1 base short and J 4 bases short, with 10 bases between. The CDR3 has 13 residues. The CDR3 sequence: CAWSADSGTEAFF. The CDR3, as DNA: TGTGCCTGGAGTGCGGACTCGGGCACTGAAGCTTTCTTT. The whole variable domain, remainder taken from reference TRBV30 and TRBJ1-1, is SQTIHQWPATLVQPVGSPLSLECTVEGTSNPNLYWYRQAAGRGLQLLFYSVGIGQISSEVPQNLSASRPQDRQFILSSKKLLLSDSGFYLCAWSADSGTEAFFGQGTRLTVV.

The chain combines TRBV9 with TRBJ1-1; D might be TRBD1 (5 bases). The germline gives CDR1 SGDLS, CDR2 YYNGEE. Trimming shortened V by 3 bases and J by 6 bases, and 12 bases separated the two germline ends. The CDR3 covers 13 residues. CDR3 in DNA: TGTGCCAGCAGCGGGGTATCGGGGGCTGAAGCTTTCTTT. Amino acids: CASSGVSGAEAFF.

This sequence joins TRBV29-1 and TRBJ2-1; 9 nucleotides match TRBD2. Losses at the gene ends were 2 bases for V and 7 bases for J; bases not matched to a gene: 18. The CDR3 spans 18 residues. The germline V gene has CDR1 SQVTM and CDR2 ANQGSEA. CDR3 protein: CSVEFRLRGGRAENEQFF. CDR3 DNA: TGCAGCGTTGAATTCCGTTTGAGAGGCGGGAGGGCCGAGAATGAGCAGTTCTTC.

V and J are TRBV5-1 and TRBJ2-1; unclear D gene. The length of the CDR3 is 14 residues. Trimming stripped 5 bases from V and 5 bases from J, with 14 bases between. Germline CDR1 is SGHRS and CDR2 is YFSETQ. CDR3 nucleotide sequence: TGCGCCAGCAGTCGGGCAACTGTGAACAATGAGCAGTTCTTC. It specifies CASSRATVNNEQFF. The full variable domain, completed using reference TRBV5-1 and TRBJ2-1, is KAGVTQTPRYLIKTRGQQVTLSCSPISGHRSVSWYQQTPGQGLQFLFEYFSETQRNKGNFPGRFSGRQFSNSRSEMNVSTLELGDSALYLCASSRATVNNEQFFGPGTRLTVL.

The chain couples TRBV6-5 to TRBJ1-2; possibly TRBD1 for D (5 bases). There are 14 residues in the CDR3. Germline lookup yields CDR1 MNHEY and CDR2 SVGAGI. Deletions cut 2 bases from V and 3 bases from J, with 10 bases between. CDR3 sequence reads: CASSYGDADYGYTF. CDR3 in DNA: TGTGCCAGCAGTTACGGGGACGCTGACTATGGCTACACCTTC.

Only one count was recorded for this clone. DNA for the CDR3: TGTGCCAGCAGCCTCACGACAGGGCGGGGCGAAAAACTGTTTTTT. The encoded protein is CASSLTTGRGEKLFF. The chain couples TRBV7-2 to TRBJ1-4, with 7 bases that match TRBD1. The ends lost 5 bases at V and 8 bases at J; junction bases unmatched: 11. This CDR3 is 15 amino acids long. CDR1 is SGHTA and CDR2 is FQGNSA in the germline V gene.

The chain is built from TRBV27 and TRBJ2-5; 9 bases are a match to TRBD2. The V and J ends lost 3 bases and 1 base, in that order; junction bases with no gene match: 6. Germline CDR1 and CDR2: MNHEY and SMNVEV (reference sequence). This CDR3 spans 16 amino acids. The CDR3 loop reads CASSLELAGLQETQYF. CDR3 nucleotide sequence: TGTGCCAGCAGTTTGGAGCTAGCGGGGCTCCAAGAGACCCAGTACTTC.

This chain links TRBV19 with TRBJ2-7; D may be TRBD1 or TRBD2 (5 bases each). The CDR3 is 16 amino acids. V was pared by 5 bases and J by 7 bases, with 24 bases between. CDR1 and CDR2 (germline): LNHDA, SQIVND (reference sequence). This CDR3 is CASSERGRREDGEQYF. CDR3 coding DNA: TGTGCCAGTAGTGAGAGGGGCCGGCGTGAGGATGGGGAGCAGTACTTC.

The chain joins TRBV5-6 to TRBJ2-1; D is perhaps TRBD2 (5 bases). V shed 4 bases and J shed 3 bases, with 14 bases lying between them. CDR3 length: 15 residues. Germline CDR1 is SGHDT and CDR2 is YYEEEE. CDR3 DNA: TGTGCCAGCAGCCGTAGCGAGGCCGTCTACAATGAGCAGTTCTTC. Translated: CASSRSEAVYNEQFF. Full variable domain (outside the CDR3, taken from reference TRBV5-6 and TRBJ2-1): DAGVTQSPTHLIKTRGQQVTLRCSPKSGHDTVSWYQQALGQGPQFIFQYYEEEERQRGNFPDRFSGHQFPNYSSELNVNALLLGDSALYLCASSRSEAVYNEQFFGPGTRLTVL.

The chain couples TRBV18 to TRBJ2-5; maybe TRBD1 (6 bases). Germline V gives CDR1 KGHSH, CDR2 LQKENI. The V gene lost 3 bases and the J gene lost 1 base, with 9 bases spanning the gap. This CDR3 has 14 amino acids. As DNA, the CDR3 is TGTGCCAGCTCACCGAAGGACAGCCAAGAGACCCAGTACTTC. Protein sequence: CASSPKDSQETQYF. The full variable domain, with the rest looked up from reference TRBV18 and TRBJ2-5, is NAGVMQNPRHLVRRRGQEARLRCSPMKGHSHVYWYRQLPEEGLKFMVYLQKENIIDESGMPKERFSAEFPKEGPSILRIQQVVRGDSAAYFCASSPKDSQETQYFGPGTRLLVL.

The chain is built from TRBV11-2 and TRBJ2-7; TRBD2 matches at 7 bases. Germline CDR1 is SGHAT and CDR2 is FQNNGV. V dropped 1 base and J dropped 3; count of bases not matched to a gene: 6. The CDR3 has 15 residues. CDR3 DNA sequence: TGTGCCAGCAGCTTAGGGGCGGGAGAGAGCTACGAGCAGTACTTC. Residues: CASSLGAGESYEQYF.

The chain has TRBV13 and TRBJ1-1; 9 bases line up with TRBD1. V was clipped by 3 bases and J by 3 bases; unmatched bases: 5. The CDR3 extends over 15 amino acids. Germline CDR1 PRHDT, CDR2 FYEKMQ (reference sequence). The DNA for the CDR3 is TGTGCCAGCAGCTTCCAGGGACAGGGACACACTGAAGCTTTCTTT. Encoded protein: CASSFQGQGHTEAFF.

The CDR3 DNA reads TGTGCCAGTAGTGCCAGGGGGGACTCCTACGAGCAGTACTTC. Its translation is CASSARGDSYEQYF. The chain uses TRBV19 and TRBJ2-7, with D perhaps TRBD1 (7 bases). Trimming took off 5 bases at V and 0 bases at J, with 11 bases between the two ends. The CDR3 contains 14 residues. Germline CDR1 reads LNHDA; CDR2 reads SQIVND (reference sequence).

V usage is TRBV19 and J usage is TRBJ1-1, with no clear D. The CDR3 runs to 13 residues. The V gene lost 8 bases and the J gene lost 6 bases, with 16 bases spanning the gap. Germline CDR1 is LNHDA and CDR2 is SQIVND (reference sequence). The CDR3 region is CASQERLTAEAFF. For the CDR3, the DNA is TGTGCCAGTCAAGAGCGGTTGACGGCTGAAGCTTTCTTT.

Comments on this clone: Additional DNA sequences in this sample encode the identical CDR3. The V gene is TRBV5-4, the J gene TRBJ2-5, with D unclear. This CDR3 comprises 14 residues. The V end lost 0 bases, the J end lost 1 base, and 7 bases lay between the germline ends. Germline V gene sequence: CDR1 SGHNT, CDR2 YYREEE (reference sequence). For the CDR3, the DNA is TGTGCCAGCAGCTTGGGGCAGCTCCAAGAGACCCAGTACTTC. Protein sequence: CASSLGQLQETQYF.

CDR3 coding DNA: TGTGCCAGCAGTTTAATTGGGACAGGGATTTTGGAGACCCAGTACTTC. It yields the protein CASSLIGTGILETQYF. The rearrangement joins TRBV27 to TRBJ2-5; 9 bases map to TRBD1. The V gene end was trimmed by 2 bases and the J gene end by 5 bases; junction bases not matched to a gene: 9. The CDR3 is 16 amino acids. Germline V CDR1 and CDR2: MNHEY, SMNVEV (reference sequence).